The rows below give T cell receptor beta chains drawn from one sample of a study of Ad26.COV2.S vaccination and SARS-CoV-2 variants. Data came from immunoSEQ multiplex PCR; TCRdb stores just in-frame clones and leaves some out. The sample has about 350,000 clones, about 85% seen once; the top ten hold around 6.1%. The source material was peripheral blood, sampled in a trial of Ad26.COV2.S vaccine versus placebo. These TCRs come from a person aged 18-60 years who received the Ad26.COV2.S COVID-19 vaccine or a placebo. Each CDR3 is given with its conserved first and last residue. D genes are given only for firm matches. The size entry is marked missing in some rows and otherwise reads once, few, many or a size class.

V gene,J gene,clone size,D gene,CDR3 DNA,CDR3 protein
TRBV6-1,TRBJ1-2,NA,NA,TGTGCCAGCAGTGAATGGGAGGGGGGTGGCTACACCTTC,CASSEWEGGGYTF
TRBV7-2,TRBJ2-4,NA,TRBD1,TGTGCCAGCAGCCAAGAGGACAGGTCTTCGCTTCAGTACTTC,CASSQEDRSSLQYF
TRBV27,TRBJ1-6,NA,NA,TGTGCCAGCAGTTTATCGTTCCCGGCAAATTCACCCCTCCACTTT,CASSLSFPANSPLHF
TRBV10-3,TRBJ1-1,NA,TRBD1,TGTGCCATCAGTGAGCCAGGGGGCACTGAAGCTTTCTTT,CAISEPGGTEAFF
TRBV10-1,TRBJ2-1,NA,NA,TGCGCCAGCAGTGTTACCCCGAGTCAGTTCTTC,CASSVTPSQFF
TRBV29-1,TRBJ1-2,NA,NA,TGCAGCGCACAGGGTCTGAGTGGCTACACCTTC,CSAQGLSGYTF
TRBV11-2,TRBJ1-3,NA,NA,TGTGCCAGCAGCTTACAGGGTAGTGGAAACACCATATATTTT,CASSLQGSGNTIYF
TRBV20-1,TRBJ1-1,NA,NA,TGCAGTGCTAGTTTTTCGGGCAGGACCCTGGGCACTGAAGCTTTCTTT,CSASFSGRTLGTEAFF
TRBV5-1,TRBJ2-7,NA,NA,TGCGCCAGCAGTACTTCCAGGGAAACTCGAAACGAGCAGTACTTC,CASSTSRETRNEQYF
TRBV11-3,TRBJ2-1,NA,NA,TGTGCCAGCAGCTTAAACAGCCTAAGTGAGCAGTTCTTC,CASSLNSLSEQFF
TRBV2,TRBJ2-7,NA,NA,TGTGCCAGCGGGAAGGTTTGGTACGAGCAGTACTTC,CASGKVWYEQYF
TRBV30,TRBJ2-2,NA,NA,TGTGCCTGGAGTGTGGGGGCGTACCCGAGCGGGGAGCTGTTTTTT,CAWSVGAYPSGELFF
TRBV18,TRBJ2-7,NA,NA,TGTGCCAGCTCACCACGGAAGGGATACTTCGAGCAGTACTTC,CASSPRKGYFEQYF
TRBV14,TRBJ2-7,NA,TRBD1,TGTGCCAGCAGCCAGCCGGGACAGGGCCCCTACGAGCAGTACTTC,CASSQPGQGPYEQYF
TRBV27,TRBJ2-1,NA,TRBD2,TGTGCCAGCAGTCTCCGGACTAGCGGGCCTTACAATGAGCAGTTCTTC,CASSLRTSGPYNEQFF
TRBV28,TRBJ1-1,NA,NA,TGTGCCAGCAGTTCATGGAACAGAGAAGCTTTCTTT,CASSSWNREAFF
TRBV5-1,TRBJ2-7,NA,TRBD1,TGCGCCAGCAGCTCGGGACAGGGTGGCCCTTTTGAGCAGTACTTC,CASSSGQGGPFEQYF
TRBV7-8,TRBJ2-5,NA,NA,TGTGCCAGCAGCCCACAAGAGACCCAGTACTTC,CASSPQETQYF
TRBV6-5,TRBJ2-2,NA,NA,TGTGCCACCGGAGGAGACAATCCAGACGCCGGGGAGCTGTTTTTT,CATGGDNPDAGELFF
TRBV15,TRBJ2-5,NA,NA,TGTGCCACCAGCAGAGTCAACAGGGTAGGGACCCAGTACTTC,CATSRVNRVGTQYF
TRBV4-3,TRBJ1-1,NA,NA,TGCGCCAGCAGCCAAGATTTAAGTTACACTGAAGCTTTCTTT,CASSQDLSYTEAFF
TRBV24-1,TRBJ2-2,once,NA,TGTGCCACCAGTGATTTGAAACAGGATCCTAGCACCGGGGAGCTGTTTTTT,CATSDLKQDPSTGELFF
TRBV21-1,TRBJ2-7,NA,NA,TGTGCCAGCAGCGAGATCCCGGGACTAGCCTACGAGCAGTACTTC,CASSEIPGLAYEQYF
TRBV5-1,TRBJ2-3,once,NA,TGCGCCAGCTTAGAGTGGCAGAGCACAGATACGCAGTATTTT,CASLEWQSTDTQYF
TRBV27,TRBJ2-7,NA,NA,TGTGCCAGCAGCAACCTTCCTAGGGGCCCCTACGAGCAGTACTTC,CASSNLPRGPYEQYF
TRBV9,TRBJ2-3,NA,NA,TGTGCCAGCAGCGCGACCTTAGCGGAGCGGGCAGATACGCAGTATTTT,CASSATLAERADTQYF
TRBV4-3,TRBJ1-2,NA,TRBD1,TGCGCCAGCAGCCCAAACCCCACAGGGGGTGGTAGGGTCTATGGCTACACCTTC,CASSPNPTGGGRVYGYTF
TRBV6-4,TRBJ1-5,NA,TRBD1,TGTGCCAGCAGTGACTCGAGACAGGGCCCGGGGCCCCAGCATTTT,CASSDSRQGPGPQHF
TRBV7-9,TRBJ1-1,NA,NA,TGTGCCAGCAGCCTACAGGGATTCCCCACTGAAGCTTTCTTT,CASSLQGFPTEAFF
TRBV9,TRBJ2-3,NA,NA,TGTGCCAGCAGCGTAGCTGTTCGGCAGCCCGCAATGCCGCAGTATTTT,CASSVAVRQPAMPQYF
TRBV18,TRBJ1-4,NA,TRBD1,TGTGCCAGCTCACCACCGAACACAGGGGGTGATAATGAAAAACTGTTTTTT,CASSPPNTGGDNEKLFF
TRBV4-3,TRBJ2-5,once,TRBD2,TGCGCCAGCAGCCCACAGGTTGCGGGGGGAGAGACCCAGTACTTC,CASSPQVAGGETQYF
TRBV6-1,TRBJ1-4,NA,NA,TGTGCCAGCAGTGAGTGGACAACTAATGAAAAACTGTTTTTT,CASSEWTTNEKLFF
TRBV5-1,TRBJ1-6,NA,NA,TGCGCCAGCAGCTTGGTAGGCCGAGATAATTCACCCCTCCACTTT,CASSLVGRDNSPLHF
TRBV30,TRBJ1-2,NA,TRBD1,TGTGCCTGGAGTTCGGACAGGGGGCTTCATTATGGCTACACCTTC,CAWSSDRGLHYGYTF
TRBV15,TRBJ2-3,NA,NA,TGTGCCACCAGCAGATCTGGTCGGGAGAGACGGACAGATACGCAGTATTTT,CATSRSGRERRTDTQYF
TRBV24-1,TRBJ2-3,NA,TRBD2,TGTGCCACCAGTGGGGCTAGCGGCCGGTCTAGCACAGATACGCAGTATTTT,CATSGASGRSSTDTQYF
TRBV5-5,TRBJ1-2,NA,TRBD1,TGTGCCAGCAGCTTCGACAGGGTAAATTTCTATGGCTACACCTTC,CASSFDRVNFYGYTF
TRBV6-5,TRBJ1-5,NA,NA,TGTGCCGGCAGCATGACAGGAAATCAGCCCCAGCATTTT,CAGSMTGNQPQHF
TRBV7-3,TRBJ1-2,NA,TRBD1,TGTGCCAGCAGCTCGTCCCAGGGGGGCTATGGCTACACCTTC,CASSSSQGGYGYTF
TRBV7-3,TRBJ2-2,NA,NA,TGTGCCAGCAGCAGACAGAACACCGGGGAGCTGTTTTTT,CASSRQNTGELFF
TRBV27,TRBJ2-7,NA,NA,TGTGCCAGCAGTGAGGGGGTTGCCTACGAGCAGTACTTC,CASSEGVAYEQYF
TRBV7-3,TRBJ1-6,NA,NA,TGTGCCAGCAGCTTAGTGGGGGCACCCCTCCACTTT,CASSLVGAPLHF
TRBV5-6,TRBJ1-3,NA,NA,TGTGCCAGCAGCTCATACAGGGAAAGTGTCCACACCGACACCATATATTTT,CASSSYRESVHTDTIYF
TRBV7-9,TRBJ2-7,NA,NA,TGTGCCAGCAGCTCGCCGACAGGTTCCTACGAGCAGTACTTC,CASSSPTGSYEQYF
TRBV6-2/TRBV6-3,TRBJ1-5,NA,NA,TGTGCCAGCAGTTCCATAAGAGGAACCAATCAGCCCCAGCATTTT,CASSSIRGTNQPQHF
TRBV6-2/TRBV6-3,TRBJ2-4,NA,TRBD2,TGTGCCAGCAGTGCCCTCCTGGGAGCGGGAGGTGGAAACATTCAGTACTTC,CASSALLGAGGGNIQYF
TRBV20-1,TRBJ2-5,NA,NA,TGCAGTGCTAGAAAGGGACAGACCCAGTACTTC,CSARKGQTQYF
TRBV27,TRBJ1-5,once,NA,TGTGCCAGCAGTTTACGGGCCGCGGGCAATCAGCCCCAGCATTTT,CASSLRAAGNQPQHF
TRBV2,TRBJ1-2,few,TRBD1,TGTGCCAGCAGAGCAGGGGGCGACGGCTATGGCTACACCTTC,CASRAGGDGYGYTF
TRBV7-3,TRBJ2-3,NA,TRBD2,TGTGCCAGCAGCTCCGTCGGGGGCGGGGGGCCCATTTATAGCACAGATACGCAGTATTTT,CASSSVGGGGPIYSTDTQYF
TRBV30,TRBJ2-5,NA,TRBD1,TGTGCCTGGAGTCCCCGGACAGGTCGAATCTGGGGGGAGACCCAGTACTTC,CAWSPRTGRIWGETQYF
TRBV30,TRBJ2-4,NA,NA,TGTGCCTGGGACACGAGGGCGAGGCGATCCAAAAACATTCAGTACTTC,CAWDTRARRSKNIQYF
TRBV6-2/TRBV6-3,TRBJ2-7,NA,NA,TGTGCCAGCAGTTACCTCGACGGACGGGCCTACGAGCAGTACTTC,CASSYLDGRAYEQYF
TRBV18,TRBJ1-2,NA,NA,TGTGCCAGCTCACCCCTTCGGGATAACTATGGCTACACCTTC,CASSPLRDNYGYTF
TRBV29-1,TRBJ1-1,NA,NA,TGCAGCGTTGATGGGTACAGCTTT,CSVDGYSF
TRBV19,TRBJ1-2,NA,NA,TGTGCCAGTAAGCAGACCAAATCCCCCTACACCTTC,CASKQTKSPYTF
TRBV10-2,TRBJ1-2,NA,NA,TGCGCCAGCAGTGAGAGACAGTCCTATGGCTACACCTTC,CASSERQSYGYTF
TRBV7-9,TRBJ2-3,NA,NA,TGTGCCAGCAATCAGTGGGATACGCAGTATTTT,CASNQWDTQYF